Described below is a single TCR beta chain sequence and its context. The antigen remains unidentified. Repertoires were generated with immunoSEQ multiplex PCR, while TCRdb's copy carries only in-frame clones and drops some. The sample has approximately 200,000 clones; around 93% are singletons. V was pared by 4 bases and J by 3 bases, with 2 bases of the junction left unmatched. The CDR3 sequence is 13 residues long. Germline values: CDR1 KGHSH, CDR2 LQKENI. This sample was included in a study of T cell responses to AZD1222 COVID-19 vaccine. Study-level points and caveats: Among those given AZD1222, only 6 or 7 were seropositive at baseline.

V and J are TRBV18 and TRBJ1-1; 7 nucleotides agree with TRBD1. The specimen was peripheral blood, collected 28 days after the second AZD1222 dose. This TCR derives from an adult who received the AZD1222 COVID-19 vaccine. The CDR3 nucleotides read TGTGCCAGCTCACAGGGGGCGGACACTGAAGCTTTCTTT. Translation: CASSQGADTEAFF.